This T cell receptor beta chain was sequenced for a study of CD8 T cells in ankylosing spondylitis. Germline V CDR1 and CDR2: SQVTM, ANQGSEA. Unmatched junction bases numbered 10, after V lost 7 bases and J lost 1 base. The CDR3 has 15 residues. Quantitative molecular-barcoded 5'-RACE generated the TCR beta libraries. TCRdb itself ran the 5' RACE reads through MiXCR, one entry per CDR3 protein. The sample holds more than 150,000 distinct CDR3 sequences, over 15% seen once. Study-level results: Within matched ankylosing spondylitis synovial fluid, disease-linked clones were reportedly significantly enriched.

As for this clonotype: Its target is not known.

This receptor was taken from a male donor under 30 with ankylosing spondylitis or in good health (not recorded which). The sequenced sample was blood, either unsorted or a sorted T cell fraction (not recorded which). The chain uses TRBV29-1 and TRBJ2-1; TRBD2 aligns across 7 bases. CDR3 nucleotides: TGCAGCGCCCGGAGTGCGGGACTATCCTACAATGAGCAGTTCTTC. Its translation: CSARSAGLSYNEQFF.